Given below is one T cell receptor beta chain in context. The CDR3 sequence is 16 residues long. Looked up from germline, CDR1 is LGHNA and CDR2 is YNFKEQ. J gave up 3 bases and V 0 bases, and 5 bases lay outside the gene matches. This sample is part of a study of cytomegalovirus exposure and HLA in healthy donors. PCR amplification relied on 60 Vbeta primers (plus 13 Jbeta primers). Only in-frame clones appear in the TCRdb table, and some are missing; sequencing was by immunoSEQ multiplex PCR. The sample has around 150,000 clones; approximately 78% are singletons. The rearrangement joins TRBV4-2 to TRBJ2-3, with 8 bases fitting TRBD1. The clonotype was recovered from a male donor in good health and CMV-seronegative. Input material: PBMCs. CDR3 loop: CASSQDQGARTDTQYF. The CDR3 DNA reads TGTGCCAGCAGCCAAGATCAGGGGGCGCGGACAGATACGCAGTATTTT.